The clone carrying this T cell receptor beta chain was found a few times. What it binds is not known. The data derive from a study of response to subunit inactivated influenza vaccine. TCRdb passed the RT-PCR reads through MiXCR, listing each CDR3 protein once. The data contain 650,000 to 700,000 distinct CDR3 sequences, 15% to 18% of them seen just once; the ten biggest clones take up 9.5% to 13%. The V gene's germline CDR1 is SGDLS and CDR2 YYNGEE. This CDR3 region has 13 residues. The ends were cut back, 0 bases at V and 10 bases at J, with 11 bases in the middle. Points from the study as a whole: Few new T cells, the authors suggested, are recruited by each seasonal influenza vaccination.

This receptor was obtained from a man aged 45 to 65 who received an inactivated influenza vaccine. This chain links TRBV9 with TRBJ2-1; tentatively, D is TRBD2 (6 bases). The sample was PBMCs from blood, taken approximately 13 days after vaccination. As DNA, the CDR3 is TGTGCCAGCAGCGTAGACGGGAGAGGAGAGCAGTTCTTC. It specifies CASSVDGRGEQFF.